This T cell receptor beta chain was retrieved from a study of regulatory T cells in long-lasting Graves disease. Arm-PCR of CDR3 regions with iRepertoire HTBI primers generated TCR beta libraries. In the original workflow: Segment identification across samples yielded 62 TRBV and about 13 TRBJ segments. TCRdb independently ran MiXCR on the multiplex PCR reads; one entry per CDR3 protein. TCRdb's processing, not the authors', yielded these V and J calls. The table includes more than 350,000 distinct CDR3 sequences, roughly a fifth detected once. CDR3 length: 15 residues. J lost 4 bases, V lost 6 bases, and 10 bases had no gene match. Germline-derived CDR1 and CDR2 are SNHLY and FYNNEI. This sample's time point: persistent/refractory GD, antithyroid drugs over 5 years with positive TRAb. PBMC-extracted RNA yielded the TCR library. In its sample, this clonotype was seen many times.

The specimen was peripheral blood mononuclear cells (PBMCs), collected when the disease was refractory, from a patient treated with antithyroid drugs. This chain links TRBV2 with TRBJ1-1, with TRBD1 matching over 8 bases. The receptor was derived from a female donor with Graves disease. The CDR3 nucleotides read TGTGCCAGCAGCCCACGGCCAGGGGGCGTCACTGAAGCTTTCTTT. Its translation is CASSPRPGGVTEAFF. Based on the CDR3 plus reference TRBV2 and TRBJ1-1, the full variable domain is EPEVTQTPSHQVTQMGQEVILRCVPISNHLYFYWYRQILGQKVEFLVSFYNNEISEKSEIFDDQFSVERPDGSNFTLKIRSTKLEDSAMYFCASSPRPGGVTEAFFGQGTRLTVV.